The present T cell receptor beta chain was sequenced within a study of CD8 T cells in ankylosing spondylitis. By quantitative 5'-RACE with molecular barcodes, the TCR beta libraries were made. TCRdb called the 5' RACE reads again in MiXCR, with one record for every CDR3 protein. Altogether 30,000 to 35,000 distinct CDR3 sequences are present, 30% being singletons, with the ten largest covering 45% to 55%. The CDR3 spans 15 residues. With V trimmed by 5 bases and J by 1 base, 2 bases remained unmatched. CDR1 MRHNA and CDR2 SNTAGT come from the germline V gene. The clonotype comes from a male donor with ankylosing spondylitis. The genes are TRBV6-4 and TRBJ2-1; 10 nucleotides agree with TRBD2. The sequencing input was synovial fluid, either unsorted or a sorted T cell fraction (not recorded which). Here the CDR3 reads CASSQAGGSYNEQFF. The CDR3 DNA reads TGTGCCAGCAGTCAAGCGGGAGGGTCCTACAATGAGCAGTTCTTC.